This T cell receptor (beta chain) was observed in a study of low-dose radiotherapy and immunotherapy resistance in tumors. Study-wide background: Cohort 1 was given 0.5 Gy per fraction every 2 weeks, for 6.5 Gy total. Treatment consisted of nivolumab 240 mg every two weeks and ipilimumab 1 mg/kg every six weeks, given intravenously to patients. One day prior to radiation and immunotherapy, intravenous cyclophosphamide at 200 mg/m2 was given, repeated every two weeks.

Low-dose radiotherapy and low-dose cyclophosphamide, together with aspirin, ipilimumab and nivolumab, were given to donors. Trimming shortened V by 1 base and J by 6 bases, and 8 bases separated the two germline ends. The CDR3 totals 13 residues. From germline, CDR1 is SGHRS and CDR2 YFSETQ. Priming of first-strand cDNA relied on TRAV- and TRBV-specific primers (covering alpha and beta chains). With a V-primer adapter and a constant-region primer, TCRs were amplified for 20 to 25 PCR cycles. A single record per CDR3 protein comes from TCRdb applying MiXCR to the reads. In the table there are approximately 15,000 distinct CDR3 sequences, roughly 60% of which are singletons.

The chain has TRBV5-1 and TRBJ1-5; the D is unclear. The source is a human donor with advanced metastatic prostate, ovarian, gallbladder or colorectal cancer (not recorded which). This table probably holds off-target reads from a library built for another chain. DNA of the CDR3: TGCGCCAGCAGCTTGAATCCTGGTCAGCCCCAGCATTTT. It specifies CASSLNPGQPQHF.